These 12 T cell receptor beta chains originate from one sample sequenced in a study of CD8 T cells in Susac syndrome. Random hexamers primed reverse transcription of 0.5 to 1 ug RNA. TCRdb re-analysed the immunoSEQ multiplex PCR reads in MiXCR, keeping a single row per CDR3 protein. The data hold more than 70,000 distinct CDR3 sequences, with 85% to 95% observed a single time. The sample consisted of CD8+ T cells from PBMCs. These TCRs come from a human donor in good health.

The gene calls are TRBV7-9 and TRBJ1-2; no reliable D call. Trimming removed 1 base from V and 11 bases from J, with 11 bases in between. The CDR3 runs 12 residues. Germline CDR1 SEHNR, CDR2 FQNEAQ (reference sequence). In nucleotides, the CDR3 is TGTGCCAGCAGCTTAGATTCGGCAGCTTACACCTTC. Translation gives CASSLDSAAYTF.

The chain combines TRBV13 with TRBJ2-7; no clear D gene. The germline CDR1 and CDR2 sequences are PRHDT and FYEKMQ (reference sequence). Deletions cut 3 bases from V and 3 bases from J, with 9 bases between. This CDR3 region has 13 residues. The CDR3, as DNA: TGTGCCAGCAGCTTGGGCCGCGGCTACGAGCAGTACTTC. Protein: CASSLGRGYEQYF.

This clonotype showed up just a few times. This chain joins TRBV29-1 and TRBJ2-7; D possibly uses TRBD1 or TRBD2 (5 bases each). CDR1 SQVTM and CDR2 ANQGSEA come from the germline V gene. The CDR3 is 14 amino acids. Deletions cut 0 bases from V and 7 bases from J, with 16 bases between. The CDR3 DNA reads TGCAGCGTTGAAGATTACGAGGGGATGGGGGAGCAGTACTTC. Translation gives CSVEDYEGMGEQYF.

The chain uses TRBV29-1 and TRBJ1-2; TRBD1 matches 8 bases. The CDR3 is made up of 12 amino acids. J was trimmed by 7 bases and V by 7 bases; bases with no gene match: 8. Germline V lookup: CDR1 SQVTM, CDR2 ANQGSEA. In nucleotides, the CDR3 is TGCAGCGATACCGGGACAGGAGGTGGCTACACCTTC. It codes for CSDTGTGGGYTF. The whole variable domain, filled in from reference TRBV29-1 and TRBJ1-2, reads SAVISQKPSRDICQRGTSLTIQCQVDSQVTMMFWYRQQPGQSLTLIATANQGSEATYESGFVIDKFPISRPNLTFSTLTVSNMSPEDSSIYLCSDTGTGGGYTFGSGTRLTVV.

The rearrangement uses TRBV7-8 and TRBJ2-4; 12 positions match TRBD1. Losses at the gene ends were 4 bases for V and 8 bases for J; bases not matched to a gene: 3. Germline V gene data show CDR1 as SGHVS and CDR2 as FQNEAQ. The CDR3 loop spans 14 amino acids. The CDR3 nucleotides are TGTGCCAGCAGCTCGGGACAGGGGGCGTACATTCAGTACTTC. Its translation is CASSSGQGAYIQYF.

The V and J genes are TRBV3-1 and TRBJ2-1, with unresolved D. Germline-derived CDR1 and CDR2 are LGHDT and YNNKEL (reference sequence). The germline V and J ends were trimmed by 1 base and 8 bases, with 15 bases remaining between them. The CDR3 runs to 15 residues. The CDR3 region has the DNA TGTGCCAGCAGCCAAGGGCTCACCCTTTTGGATGAGCAGTTCTTC. Translating gives CASSQGLTLLDEQFF.

J is TRBJ1-2 and V is TRBV5-6, with no clear D. The V end lost 0 bases, the J end lost 3 bases, and 6 bases lay between the germline ends. Germline V gene data show CDR1 as SGHDT and CDR2 as YYEEEE. The CDR3 length is 13 residues. In nucleotides, the CDR3 is TGTGCCAGCAGCTTGGGAGGGTACTATGGCTACACCTTC. The encoded protein is CASSLGGYYGYTF.

Written as DNA, the CDR3 is TGTGCCAGCAGTTTTACAGGGGCCCTTTACTATGGCTACACCTTC. The encoded protein is CASSFTGALYYGYTF. The V and J genes are TRBV27 and TRBJ1-2; 7 positions match TRBD1. The CDR3 extends over 15 amino acids. The ends lost 3 bases at V and 3 bases at J; junction bases unmatched: 7. In germline, CDR1 is MNHEY, CDR2 SMNVEV (reference sequence).

A single count supports this clonotype. The chain couples TRBV27 to TRBJ2-1; no firm D call. The CDR3 length is 16 residues. Germline CDR1 MNHEY, CDR2 SMNVEV (reference sequence). Trimming shortened V by 2 bases and J by 2 bases, and 13 bases separated the two germline ends. The CDR3 is CASSLATVRAYNEQFF. CDR3 nucleotide sequence: TGTGCCAGCAGTTTAGCGACGGTGAGAGCCTACAATGAGCAGTTCTTC.

The chain has TRBV6-5 and TRBJ2-7; D might be TRBD1 (6 bases). CDR3 length: 13 residues. Trimming removed 4 bases at V and 6 bases at J, with 13 bases between. Germline-derived CDR1 and CDR2 are MNHEY and SVGAGI. In nucleotides, the CDR3 is TGTGCCAGCAGTTTTTCAGGGGCGAGCGAGCAGTACTTC. Translated, it gives CASSFSGASEQYF.

The chain recombines TRBV20-1 with TRBJ2-2, with 8 positions matching TRBD2. The CDR3 spans 15 residues. Looked up from germline, CDR1 is DFQATT and CDR2 is SNEGSKA (reference sequence). Trimming cost V 0 bases and J 5 bases; bases outside gene matches: 5. The CDR3 loop reads CSARDLSGGTGELFF. CDR3 sequence (DNA): TGCAGTGCTAGAGATCTAAGCGGGGGAACCGGGGAGCTGTTTTTT.

This rearrangement joins TRBV14 to TRBJ2-7; TRBD1 agrees at 10 bases. The germline V gene encodes CDR1 SGHDN and CDR2 FVKESK. After removal of 3 bases from V and 2 bases from J, the junction contained 13 bases not matched to a gene. CDR3 size: 18 residues. The DNA for the CDR3 is TGTGCCAGCAGCCACCGAGGGAGCGGGACAGGGGCCACCTACGAGCAGTACTTC. Residues: CASSHRGSGTGATYEQYF. Looking up the rest from reference TRBV14 and TRBJ2-7 gives the full variable domain: EAGVTQFPSHSVIEKGQTVTLRCDPISGHDNLYWYRRVMGKEIKFLLHFVKESKQDESGMPNNRFLAERTGGTYSTLKVQPAELEDSGVYFCASSHRGSGTGATYEQYFGPGTRLTVT.